The next 27 T cell receptor beta chains were all read from a single sample in a study of shared clonotypes between healthy human individuals (dated by TCRdb to 2018 to 2021). Library creation used the immunoSEQ multiplex PCR assay. Here the immuneACCESS table is served through TCRdb, limited to in-frame sequences with V and J called. Missing clones are a known gap in these copies; in checked studies unresolved V genes cover under half, and the rest lacks a known reason. This sample holds about 2.4 million clones; approximately 94% were observed only once. Around 0.14% of the sample is held by the ten biggest clonotypes. The specimen was naive CD4+ T cells sorted from blood. What this sample's cell subset or site label stands for: CD45RA+ positively selected. The receptor source for this set is a man in his late teens or twenties in good health.

The chain uses TRBV29-1 and TRBJ1-4; D is uncertain. Germline loops: CDR1 SQVTM, CDR2 ANQGSEA. The V end was cut by 4 bases, the J end by 0 bases, with 12 bases between. This CDR3 region has 15 residues. DNA of the CDR3: TGCAGCGTTGTAGCGGGATCTACAACTAATGAAAAACTGTTTTTT. It encodes CSVVAGSTTNEKLFF.

As DNA, the CDR3 is TGTGCCAGCTCACCCCCTGGTACGGGAACGGTGACCGGGGAGCTGTTTTTT. Translating it yields CASSPPGTGTVTGELFF. The chain uses TRBV18 and TRBJ2-2; possibly TRBD2 for D (5 bases). CDR3 size: 17 residues. The germline gives CDR1 KGHSH, CDR2 LQKENI. V lost 3 bases to trimming and J lost 5 bases, with 19 bases between them.

CDR3 loop: CASSGTSGPPSGELFF. CDR3 DNA: TGCGCCAGCAGCGGGACTAGCGGGCCCCCTTCCGGGGAGCTGTTTTTT. The V gene is TRBV5-1, the J gene TRBJ2-2; 12 bases fit TRBD2. Unmatched junction bases numbered 7, after V lost 4 bases and J lost 6 bases. CDR1 is SGHRS and CDR2 is YFSETQ in the germline V gene. The CDR3 sequence is 16 residues long. Supplemented by reference TRBV5-1 and TRBJ2-2, the full variable domain reads KAGVTQTPRYLIKTRGQQVTLSCSPISGHRSVSWYQQTPGQGLQFLFEYFSETQRNKGNFPGRFSGRQFSNSRSEMNVSTLELGDSALYLCASSGTSGPPSGELFFGEGSRLTVL.

The chain employs TRBV5-4 and TRBJ1-4; no clear D. V was trimmed by 0 bases and J by 4 bases, leaving 7 bases between them. The CDR3 runs 14 residues. Germline CDR1 and CDR2: SGHNT and YYREEE (reference sequence). The CDR3 region is CASSLGHLNEKLFF. The CDR3 DNA reads TGTGCCAGCAGCTTGGGACACCTTAATGAAAAACTGTTTTTT.

This sequence joins TRBV9 and TRBJ1-2; 7 bases map to TRBD1. The germline CDR1 and CDR2 sequences are SGDLS and YYNGEE. Losses at the gene ends were 4 bases for V and 4 bases for J; bases not matched to a gene: 10. The CDR3 has 15 residues. CDR3 loop: CASSPRTGLGYGYTF. In DNA, the CDR3 is TGTGCCAGCAGCCCCCGGACAGGTCTAGGCTATGGCTACACCTTC.

This rearrangement joins TRBV18 to TRBJ1-4, with TRBD1 as a possible D gene (5 bases). Per germline, CDR1 KGHSH and CDR2 LQKENI. V was trimmed by 3 bases and J by 4 bases, leaving 15 bases between them. The CDR3 is 16 amino acids. The CDR3 bases are TGTGCCAGCTCACCCGGGACCGCCGCCCTTAATGAAAAACTGTTTTTT. Amino acid sequence: CASSPGTAALNEKLFF.

V is TRBV11-2 and J is TRBJ2-5, with TRBD2 matching 15 bases. The J segment lost 5 bases and the V segment lost 3 bases, leaving 1 base of the junction unmatched. The germline CDR1 and CDR2 sequences are SGHAT and FQNNGV. The CDR3 extends over 15 amino acids. CDR3 sequence reads: CASSFGTSGGETQYF. For the CDR3, the DNA is TGTGCCAGCAGCTTCGGGACTAGCGGGGGGGAGACCCAGTACTTC.

The chain employs TRBV9 and TRBJ2-3; D possibly uses TRBD1 or TRBD2 (6 bases each). V lost 3 bases to trimming and J lost 6 bases, with 17 bases between them. Germline V gene lookup returns CDR1 SGDLS and CDR2 YYNGEE. This CDR3 is 15 amino acids long. CDR3 amino acids: CASSAGGRGPDTQYF. The CDR3 region has the DNA TGTGCCAGCAGCGCCGGGGGCCGGGGTCCTGATACGCAGTATTTT. Using reference TRBV9 and TRBJ2-3 for the parts outside the CDR3, the full variable domain is DSGVTQTPKHLITATGQRVTLRCSPRSGDLSVYWYQQSLDQGLQFLIQYYNGEERAKGNILERFSAQQFPDLHSELNLSSLELGDSALYFCASSAGGRGPDTQYFGPGTRLTVL.

The chain links TRBV5-8 to TRBJ1-2, with D maybe TRBD1 (6 bases). The CDR3 sequence is 15 residues long. V was pared by 4 bases and J by 5 bases, with 18 bases between. Germline lookup yields CDR1 SGHTS and CDR2 YDEGEE. CDR3 nucleotides: TGTGCCAGCAGCGCTCCCGAGGGGGGAGGGTATGGCTACACCTTC. Protein product: CASSAPEGGGYGYTF.

This clone was recorded once. The chain uses TRBV5-1 and TRBJ2-2, with D possibly called TRBD1 or TRBD2 (5 bases each). CDR3 length: 12 amino acids. V gave up 7 bases and J gave up 3 bases, with 7 bases separating them. Germline CDR1 SGHRS, CDR2 YFSETQ. CDR3 protein: CASGTYTGELFF. CDR3 in DNA: TGCGCCAGCGGGACCTACACCGGGGAGCTGTTTTTT.

The chain recombines TRBV6-5 with TRBJ2-2; D is undetermined. V dropped 4 bases and J dropped 4 bases, with 10 bases sitting between them. The CDR3 is made up of 14 amino acids. Germline V gene data show CDR1 as MNHEY and CDR2 as SVGAGI. As DNA, the CDR3 is TGTGCCAGCAGTTTTCCTGGTCGCACCGGGGAGCTGTTTTTT. It is translated as CASSFPGRTGELFF.

The rearrangement uses TRBV9 and TRBJ2-2; 7 positions agree with TRBD1. CDR3 size: 16 residues. Germline values: CDR1 SGDLS, CDR2 YYNGEE. Trimming at V came to 3 bases and at J to 2 bases, leaving 7 bases not matched to a gene. This chain's CDR3 is CASSAMTGINTGELFF. The CDR3 DNA reads TGTGCCAGCAGCGCGATGACAGGGATCAACACCGGGGAGCTGTTTTTT.

The chain couples TRBV11-2 to TRBJ2-4; a weak D match, TRBD2 (6 bases). The CDR3 contains 13 residues. Germline V CDR1 and CDR2: SGHAT, FQNNGV. Between the trimmed V and J ends, which lost 8 bases and 5 bases, there was a span of 13 bases. CDR3 region: CASRVSGENIQYF. The CDR3 DNA sequence: TGTGCCAGCCGTGTGTCGGGGGAAAACATTCAGTACTTC.

The chain uses TRBV7-3 and TRBJ1-1; possibly TRBD1 for D (5 bases). V dropped 5 bases and J dropped 1 base, with 14 bases sitting between them. The CDR3 contains 15 residues. CDR1 and CDR2 from the germline V gene are SGHTA and FQGTGA. DNA of the CDR3: TGTGCCAGCAGCCCGAAACGTGGGGGGAACACTGAAGCTTTCTTT. This gives the protein CASSPKRGGNTEAFF.

The V gene is TRBV19, the J gene TRBJ2-6; 10 positions agree with TRBD1. V shed 3 bases, J shed 2 bases, and the junction held 4 bases outside the gene matches. The CDR3 covers 17 residues. Germline loops: CDR1 LNHDA, CDR2 SQIVND (reference sequence). DNA of the CDR3: TGTGCCAGTAGTATTACCGGGACAGGGGCTGGGGCCAACGTCCTGACTTTC. This codes for CASSITGTGAGANVLTF.

The chain carries TRBV18 and TRBJ1-6; D remains ambiguous. Germline V gene data show CDR1 as KGHSH and CDR2 as LQKENI. The CDR3 spans 16 residues. Trimming pared 3 bases from V and 7 bases from J, leaving 16 bases between. The CDR3 loop reads CASSPLTAGENSPLHF. CDR3 in DNA: TGTGCCAGCTCACCGCTGACTGCAGGAGAGAATTCACCCCTCCACTTT.

The chain employs TRBV2 and TRBJ2-5; the D gene is possibly TRBD1 (6 bases). This CDR3 contains 13 residues. V gave up 6 bases and J gave up 4 bases, with 12 bases separating them. CDR1 SNHLY and CDR2 FYNNEI come from the germline V gene. The CDR3 region is CASRRTDLETQYF. CDR3 bases: TGTGCCAGCAGACGGACAGATTTAGAGACCCAGTACTTC.

V gene TRBV5-6 combines with J gene TRBJ2-1; D might be TRBD1 (6 bases). The CDR3 spans 16 residues. V dropped 2 bases and J dropped 8 bases, with 20 bases sitting between them. The germline gives CDR1 SGHDT, CDR2 YYEEEE. CDR3 residues: CASSFQGFPFFDEQFF. In nucleotides, the CDR3 is TGTGCCAGCAGCTTCCAGGGGTTCCCCTTTTTCGATGAGCAGTTCTTC.

This chain joins TRBV30 and TRBJ2-7, with 8 bases identical to TRBD2. Germline V gene data show CDR1 as GTSNPN and CDR2 as SVGIG (reference sequence). The CDR3 runs to 13 residues. V trimming: 6 bases; J trimming: 3 bases; junction bases outside the gene matches: 7. CDR3 DNA sequence: TGTGCCTGCCCTCGGGAGGGTGGCTACGAGCAGTACTTC. It codes for CACPREGGYEQYF.

This rearrangement joins TRBV18 to TRBJ1-3, with unresolved D. Germline V gene data show CDR1 as KGHSH and CDR2 as LQKENI. This CDR3 spans 16 amino acids. Trimming shortened V by 6 bases and J by 0 bases, and 15 bases separated the two germline ends. The CDR3 DNA sequence: TGTGCCAGCTCTCTCTCCACTGCGCACTCTGGAAACACCATATATTTT. This sequence encodes CASSLSTAHSGNTIYF.

V usage is TRBV28 and J usage is TRBJ1-1, with D possibly being TRBD1 (5 bases). The CDR3 contains 12 residues. Germline V gene lookup returns CDR1 MDHEN and CDR2 SYDVKM. The V and J ends lost 3 bases and 10 bases respectively, with 12 bases between them. CDR3 protein: CASSLGERSAFF. CDR3 bases: TGTGCCAGCAGTTTGGGGGAACGTTCAGCTTTCTTT.

Worth noting for this clone: Other nucleotide sequences from this sample produce the same CDR3. The chain uses TRBV6-6 and TRBJ1-5; tentatively, D is TRBD1 (6 bases). The CDR3 totals 13 residues. Germline V gene sequence: CDR1 MNHNY, CDR2 SVGAGI (reference sequence). Deletions cut 5 bases from V and 4 bases from J, with 9 bases between. The DNA of the CDR3 is TGTGCCAGCAGTAGAGGACAGAATCAGCCCCAGCATTTT. Protein product: CASSRGQNQPQHF.

The rearrangement links TRBV6-6 to TRBJ2-5; the D is unclear. There are 12 residues in the CDR3. V shed 8 bases and J shed 1 base, with 8 bases lying between them. Germline CDR1 and CDR2: MNHNY and SVGAGI (reference sequence). The CDR3 nucleotides read TGTGCCAGCCGTCCTAGCCAAGAGACCCAGTACTTC. It specifies CASRPSQETQYF.

The rearrangement uses TRBV7-2 and TRBJ2-7, with 13 bases lining up with TRBD2. The CDR3 is 15 residues long. Germline assignment: CDR1 SGHTA and CDR2 FQGNSA. Trimming cost V 4 bases and J 7 bases; bases outside gene matches: 7. CDR3 sequence: CASSSRLAGGGEQYF. The CDR3 DNA is TGTGCCAGCAGCTCGCGACTAGCGGGAGGAGGAGAGCAGTACTTC.

The rearrangement links TRBV9 to TRBJ2-5; the D call may be TRBD1 or TRBD2 (6 bases each). CDR3 length equals 16 residues. Trimming took off 7 bases at V and 5 bases at J, with 24 bases between the two ends. CDR1 and CDR2 from the germline V gene are SGDLS and YYNGEE. CDR3 DNA sequence: TGTGCCAGCTCACGGGGGCTAGCGACCCCGGGGGAGACCCAGTACTTC. Translation gives CASSRGLATPGETQYF. Full variable domain (missing parts from reference TRBV9 and TRBJ2-5): DSGVTQTPKHLITATGQRVTLRCSPRSGDLSVYWYQQSLDQGLQFLIQYYNGEERAKGNILERFSAQQFPDLHSELNLSSLELGDSALYFCASSRGLATPGETQYFGPGTRLLVL.

The chain carries TRBV27 and TRBJ1-4; 7 bases are a match to TRBD1. The CDR3 consists of 15 residues. CDR1 is MNHEY and CDR2 is SMNVEV in the germline V gene (reference sequence). V was clipped by 7 bases and J by 5 bases; unmatched bases: 10. The CDR3 DNA reads TGTGCCAGCACGAACTCAGGGGGACCGAATGAAAAACTGTTTTTT. It is translated as CASTNSGGPNEKLFF.

This clone was detected a few times. The chain recombines TRBV10-1 with TRBJ2-7; D is perhaps TRBD1 (5 bases). Deletions cut 2 bases from V and 12 bases from J, with 11 bases between. Germline V gives CDR1 WNHNN, CDR2 SYGVQD (reference sequence). The CDR3 has 11 residues. This CDR3 is CASSEQGKLYF. In nucleotides, the CDR3 is TGCGCCAGCAGTGAGCAGGGAAAGCTGTACTTC.